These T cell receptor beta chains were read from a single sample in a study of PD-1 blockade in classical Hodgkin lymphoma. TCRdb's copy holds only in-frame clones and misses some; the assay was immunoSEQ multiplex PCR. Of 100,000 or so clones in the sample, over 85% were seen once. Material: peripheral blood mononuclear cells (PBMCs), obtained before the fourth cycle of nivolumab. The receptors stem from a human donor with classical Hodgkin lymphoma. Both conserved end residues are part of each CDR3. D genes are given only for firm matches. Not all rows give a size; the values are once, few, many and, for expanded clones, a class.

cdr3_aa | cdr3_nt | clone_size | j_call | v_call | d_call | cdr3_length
CASSETGGYNEQFF | TGTGCCAGCAGCGAAACGGGGGGATACAATGAGCAGTTCTTC | . | TRBJ2-1 | TRBV27 | TRBD2 | 14
CASSVYSYNEQFF | TGTGCCAGCAGTGTTTACTCCTACAATGAGCAGTTCTTC | . | TRBJ2-1 | TRBV6-1 | . | 13
CASSTPGTGVFLLGNQPQHF | TGTGCCAGTAGTACGCCCGGGACAGGGGTTTTCTTGTTGGGCAATCAGCCCCAGCATTTT | . | TRBJ1-5 | TRBV19 | TRBD1 | 20
CASSPLGAGVGETQYF | TGTGCCAGCAGCCCCCTTGGAGCGGGAGTAGGCGAGACCCAGTACTTC | . | TRBJ2-5 | TRBV7-2 | TRBD2 | 16
CASFDGQKTNTEAFF | TGTGCCAGCTTCGACGGACAGAAGACGAACACTGAAGCTTTCTTT | once | TRBJ1-1 | TRBV6-5 | . | 15
CASSLAGGGETQYF | TGTGCCAGCAGCTTAGCGGGAGGGGGGGAGACCCAGTACTTC | . | TRBJ2-5 | TRBV7-7 | . | 14
CASSTTSGINEQFF | TGTGCCAGCAGCACAACTAGCGGAATAAATGAGCAGTTCTTC | . | TRBJ2-1 | TRBV7-6 | TRBD2 | 14
CASSPLVTALGETQYF | TGTGCCAGCAGCCCCCTAGTGACAGCCCTGGGAGAGACCCAGTACTTC | . | TRBJ2-5 | TRBV28 | . | 16
CASSWGLDYEQYF | TGTGCCAGCAGCTGGGGACTAGACTACGAGCAGTACTTC | . | TRBJ2-7 | TRBV7-9 | TRBD2 | 13
CASSLAVGESSYNEQFF | TGTGCCAGCAGCTTAGCCGTGGGGGAAAGCTCCTACAATGAGCAGTTCTTC | . | TRBJ2-1 | TRBV7-6 | . | 17
CASSLPGQGSNTIYF | TGTGCCAGCAGCTTACCTGGACAGGGTTCTAACACCATATATTTT | . | TRBJ1-3 | TRBV11-2 | TRBD1 | 15
CASSYRVNTEAFF | TGTGCCAGCAGTTACAGGGTGAACACTGAAGCTTTCTTT | . | TRBJ1-1 | TRBV6-5 | . | 13
CASSFSSSPSPRTGISYEQYF | TGCGCCAGCAGCTTTTCTTCGTCTCCCTCCCCCCGGACAGGGATCTCCTACGAGCAGTACTTC | . | TRBJ2-7 | TRBV5-1 | TRBD1 | 21
CASSLEGLAGPYEQYF | TGTGCCAGCAGCTTAGAGGGGCTAGCGGGGCCCTACGAGCAGTACTTC | . | TRBJ2-7 | TRBV7-2 | TRBD2 | 16
CASSSWGGGAETQYF | TGTGCCAGCAGCTCCTGGGGAGGGGGCGCAGAGACCCAGTACTTC | . | TRBJ2-5 | TRBV11-2 | . | 15
CSSRSPRAGVYNEQFF | TGCAGCTCTAGATCCCCGCGAGCGGGAGTCTACAATGAGCAGTTCTTC | . | TRBJ2-1 | TRBV29-1 | TRBD2 | 16